Listed below are T cell receptor beta chains from one sample, sequenced in a study of CD8+ T cells in alopecia areata. The assay was immunoSEQ multiplex PCR, and TCRdb's table has in-frame clones only and misses some. The table shows 140,000 to 150,000 clones, with approximately 50% occurring only once. Sequenced input: CD4+ T cells sorted from blood. The origin of the receptors is a human donor with alopecia areata. Each CDR3 is given with its conserved first and last residue. A D gene is named only where the DNA matches it firmly. Only some rows state a clone size, as once, few, many or a class for expanded clones.

TRBJ2-5,.,TRBV11-3,.,15,CASSPTSRMGETQYF,TGTGCCAGCAGCCCAACTAGCAGAATGGGGGAGACCCAGTACTTC
TRBJ2-5,.,TRBV2,TRBD1,15,CASSRQGLPQETQYF,TGTGCCAGCAGCCGACAGGGGCTACCCCAAGAGACCCAGTACTTC
TRBJ2-3,.,TRBV29-1,.,12,CSVVEQADTQYF,TGCAGCGTTGTCGAACAGGCGGATACGCAGTATTTT
TRBJ1-1,few,TRBV18,.,13,CASSPQGNTEAFF,TGTGCCAGCTCACCACAGGGGAACACTGAAGCTTTCTTT
TRBJ2-7,.,TRBV28,.,11,CASSPRTEQYF,TGTGCCAGCAGCCCCCGCACCGAGCAGTACTTC
TRBJ1-4,.,TRBV29-1,.,14,CSVLRLSTNEKLFF,TGCAGCGTCCTTAGACTGTCCACTAATGAAAAACTGTTTTTT
TRBJ1-5,.,TRBV6-5,.,15,CASSRRTGSNQPQHF,TGTGCCAGCAGTCGAAGGACGGGTAGCAATCAGCCCCAGCATTTT
TRBJ2-4,few,TRBV19,.,15,CASSNQGLHKNIQYF,TGTGCCAGTAGTAACCAGGGATTACACAAAAACATTCAGTACTTC
TRBJ2-1,few,TRBV7-3,TRBD1,13,CASSRQQGSEQFF,TGTGCCAGCAGTCGACAACAGGGGAGTGAGCAGTTCTTC
TRBJ2-1,.,TRBV29-1,.,11,CSAGLGREQFF,TGCAGCGCTGGGTTAGGACGGGAGCAGTTCTTC
TRBJ2-7,.,TRBV12-5,.,14,CASREGRIFNEQYF,TGTGCTAGCCGTGAGGGGCGAATCTTCAACGAGCAGTACTTC
TRBJ2-1,.,TRBV5-1,.,14,CASSLGALHNEQFF,TGCGCCAGCAGCTTGGGAGCCCTCCACAATGAGCAGTTCTTC
TRBJ1-1,.,TRBV29-1,.,14,CSVGASGLVTEAFF,TGCAGCGTTGGAGCTAGCGGGCTGGTCACTGAAGCTTTCTTT
TRBJ2-7,.,TRBV28,.,11,CASISGYEQYF,TGTGCCAGCATAAGCGGATACGAGCAGTACTTC
TRBJ1-4,.,TRBV6-6,.,13,CASGQDLPEKLFF,TGTGCCAGTGGCCAGGACCTCCCTGAAAAACTGTTTTTT
TRBJ2-1,.,TRBV27,.,16,CASTKGAWTVDNEQFF,TGTGCCAGCACTAAAGGAGCCTGGACGGTTGACAATGAGCAGTTCTTC
TRBJ1-4,few,TRBV29-1,.,11,CSVGTAEKLFF,TGCAGCGTTGGGACTGCAGAAAAACTGTTTTTT
TRBJ2-3,few,TRBV4-1,.,12,CASSQESDTQYF,TGCGCCAGCAGCCAAGAATCAGATACGCAGTATTTT
TRBJ2-7,few,TRBV7-9,.,14,CASSLELVSNEQYF,TGTGCCAGCAGCTTAGAACTAGTCTCTAACGAGCAGTACTTC
TRBJ2-5,.,TRBV28,.,14,CASRYSRAVKTQYF,TGTGCCAGCAGATATAGCCGGGCGGTAAAAACCCAGTACTTC